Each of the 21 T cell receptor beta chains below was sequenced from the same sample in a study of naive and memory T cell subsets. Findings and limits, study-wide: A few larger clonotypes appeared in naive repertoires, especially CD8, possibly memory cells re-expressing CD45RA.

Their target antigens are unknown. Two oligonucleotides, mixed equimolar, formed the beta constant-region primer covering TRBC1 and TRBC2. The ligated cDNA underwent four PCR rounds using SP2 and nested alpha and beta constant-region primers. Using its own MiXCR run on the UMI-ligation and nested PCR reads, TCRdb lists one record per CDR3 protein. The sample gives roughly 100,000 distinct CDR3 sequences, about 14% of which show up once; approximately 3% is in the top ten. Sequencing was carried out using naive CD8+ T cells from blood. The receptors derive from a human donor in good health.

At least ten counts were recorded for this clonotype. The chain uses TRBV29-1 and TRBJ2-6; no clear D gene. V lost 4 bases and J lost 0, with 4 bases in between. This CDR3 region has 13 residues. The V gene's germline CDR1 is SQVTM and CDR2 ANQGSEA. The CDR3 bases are TGCAGCGTTGCTTACTCTGGGGCCAACGTCCTGACTTTC. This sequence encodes CSVAYSGANVLTF.

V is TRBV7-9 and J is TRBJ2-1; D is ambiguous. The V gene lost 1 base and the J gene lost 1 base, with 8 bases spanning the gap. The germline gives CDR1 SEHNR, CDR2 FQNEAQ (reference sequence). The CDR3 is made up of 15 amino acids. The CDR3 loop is CASSLGSRSYNEQFF. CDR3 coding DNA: TGTGCCAGCAGCTTAGGGAGCCGTTCCTACAATGAGCAGTTCTTC. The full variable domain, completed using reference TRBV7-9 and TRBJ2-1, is DTGVSQNPRHKITKRGQNVTFRCDPISEHNRLYWYRQTLGQGPEFLTYFQNEAQLEKSRLLSDRFSAERPKGSFSTLEIQRTEQGDSAMYLCASSLGSRSYNEQFFGPGTRLTVL.

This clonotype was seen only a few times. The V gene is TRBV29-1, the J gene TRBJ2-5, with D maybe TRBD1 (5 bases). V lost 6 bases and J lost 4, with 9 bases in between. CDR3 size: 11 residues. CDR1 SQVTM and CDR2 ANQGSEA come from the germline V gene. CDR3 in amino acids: CSVGVLETQYF. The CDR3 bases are TGCAGCGTAGGGGTTCTAGAGACCCAGTACTTC.

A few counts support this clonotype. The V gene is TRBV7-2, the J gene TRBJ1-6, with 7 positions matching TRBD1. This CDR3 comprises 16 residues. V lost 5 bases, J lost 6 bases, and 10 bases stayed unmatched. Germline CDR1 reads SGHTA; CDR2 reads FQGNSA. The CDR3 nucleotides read TGTGCCAGCAGCCCCATGGGACAGCCTGTTAATTCACCCCTCCACTTT. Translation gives CASSPMGQPVNSPLHF.

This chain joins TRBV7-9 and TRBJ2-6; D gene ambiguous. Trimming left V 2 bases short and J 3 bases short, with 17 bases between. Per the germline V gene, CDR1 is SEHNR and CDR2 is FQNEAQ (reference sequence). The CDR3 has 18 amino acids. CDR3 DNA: TGTGCCAGCAGCTTACCACTAATCCAACCCCATGGGGCCAACGTCCTGACTTTC. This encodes CASSLPLIQPHGANVLTF.

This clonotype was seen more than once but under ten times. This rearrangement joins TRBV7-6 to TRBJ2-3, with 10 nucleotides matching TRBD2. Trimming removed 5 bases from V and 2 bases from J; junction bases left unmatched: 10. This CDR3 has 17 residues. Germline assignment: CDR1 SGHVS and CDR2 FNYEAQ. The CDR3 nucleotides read TGTGCCAGCAGCGATCGAATTAGCGGGAGGACCACAGATACGCAGTATTTT. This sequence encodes CASSDRISGRTTDTQYF.

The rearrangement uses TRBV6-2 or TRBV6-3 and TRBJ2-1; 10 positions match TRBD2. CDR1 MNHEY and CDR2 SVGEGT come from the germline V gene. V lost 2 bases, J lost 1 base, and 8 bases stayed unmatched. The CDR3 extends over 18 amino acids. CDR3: CASSYETRAGGSYNEQFF. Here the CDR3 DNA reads TGTGCCAGCAGTTACGAAACAAGAGCGGGAGGGTCCTACAATGAGCAGTTCTTC.

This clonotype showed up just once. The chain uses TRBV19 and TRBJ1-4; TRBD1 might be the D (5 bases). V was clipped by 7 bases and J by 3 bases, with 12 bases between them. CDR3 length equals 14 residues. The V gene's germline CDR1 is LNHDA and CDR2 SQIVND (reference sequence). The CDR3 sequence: CASKARGANEKLFF. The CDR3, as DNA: TGTGCCAGTAAGGCGCGGGGGGCTAATGAAAAACTGTTTTTT.

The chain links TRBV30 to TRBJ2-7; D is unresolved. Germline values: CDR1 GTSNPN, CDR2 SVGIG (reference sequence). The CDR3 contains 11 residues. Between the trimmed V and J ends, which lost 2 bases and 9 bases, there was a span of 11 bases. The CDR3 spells CAWSPPSGQYF. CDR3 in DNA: TGTGCCTGGAGTCCTCCCTCGGGGCAGTACTTC.

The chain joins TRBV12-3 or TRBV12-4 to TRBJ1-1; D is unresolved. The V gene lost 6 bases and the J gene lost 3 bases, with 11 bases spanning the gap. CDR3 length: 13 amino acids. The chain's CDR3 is CASSPDWDTEAFF. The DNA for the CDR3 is TGTGCCAGCAGCCCCGATTGGGACACTGAAGCTTTCTTT.

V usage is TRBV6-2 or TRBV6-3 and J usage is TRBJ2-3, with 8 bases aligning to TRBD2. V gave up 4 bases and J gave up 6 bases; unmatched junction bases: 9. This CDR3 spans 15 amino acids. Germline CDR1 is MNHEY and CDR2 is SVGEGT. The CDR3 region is CASSFTSGSWDTQYF. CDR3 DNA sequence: TGTGCCAGCAGTTTCACAAGCGGGAGCTGGGATACGCAGTATTTT.

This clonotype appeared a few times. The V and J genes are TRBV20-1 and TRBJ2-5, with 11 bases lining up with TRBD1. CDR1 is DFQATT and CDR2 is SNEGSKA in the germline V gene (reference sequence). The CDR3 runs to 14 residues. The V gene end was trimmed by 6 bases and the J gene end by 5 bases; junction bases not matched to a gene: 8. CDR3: CSAHLGTGGETQYF. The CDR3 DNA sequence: TGCAGTGCCCACCTTGGGACAGGGGGGGAGACCCAGTACTTC.

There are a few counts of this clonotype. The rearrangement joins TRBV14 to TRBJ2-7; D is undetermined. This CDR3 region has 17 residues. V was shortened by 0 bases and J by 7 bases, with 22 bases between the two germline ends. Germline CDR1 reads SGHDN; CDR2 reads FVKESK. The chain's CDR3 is CASSQEGLKVRTQEQYF. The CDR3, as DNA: TGTGCCAGCAGCCAAGAGGGCCTCAAGGTTAGGACCCAGGAGCAGTACTTC.

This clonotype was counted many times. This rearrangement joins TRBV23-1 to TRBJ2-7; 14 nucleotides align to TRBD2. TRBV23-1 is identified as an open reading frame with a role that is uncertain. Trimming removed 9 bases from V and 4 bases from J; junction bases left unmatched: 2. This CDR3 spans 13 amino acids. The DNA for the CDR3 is TGCGCCAGGGGACTAGCGGGGGTATACGAGCAGTACTTC. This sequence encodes CARGLAGVYEQYF.

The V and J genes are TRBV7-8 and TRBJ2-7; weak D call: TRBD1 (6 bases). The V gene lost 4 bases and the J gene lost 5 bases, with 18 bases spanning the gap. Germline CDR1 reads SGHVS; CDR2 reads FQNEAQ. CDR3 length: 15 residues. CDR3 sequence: CASSSRNNRANEQYF. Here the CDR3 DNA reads TGTGCCAGCAGCTCAAGAAATAACAGGGCGAACGAGCAGTACTTC.

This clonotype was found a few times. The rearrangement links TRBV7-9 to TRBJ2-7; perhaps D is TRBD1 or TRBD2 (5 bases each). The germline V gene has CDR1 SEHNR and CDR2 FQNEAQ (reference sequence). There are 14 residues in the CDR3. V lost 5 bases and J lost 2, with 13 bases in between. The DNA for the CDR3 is TGTGCCAGCAGCCCCTCCGGGACCACCTACGAGCAGTACTTC. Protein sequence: CASSPSGTTYEQYF.

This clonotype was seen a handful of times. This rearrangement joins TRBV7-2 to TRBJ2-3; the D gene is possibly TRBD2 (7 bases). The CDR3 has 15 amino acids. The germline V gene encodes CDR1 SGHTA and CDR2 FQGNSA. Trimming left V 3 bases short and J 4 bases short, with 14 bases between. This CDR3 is CASSFGGGAADTQYF. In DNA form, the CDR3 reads TGTGCCAGCAGCTTTGGGGGGGGGGCAGCAGATACGCAGTATTTT.

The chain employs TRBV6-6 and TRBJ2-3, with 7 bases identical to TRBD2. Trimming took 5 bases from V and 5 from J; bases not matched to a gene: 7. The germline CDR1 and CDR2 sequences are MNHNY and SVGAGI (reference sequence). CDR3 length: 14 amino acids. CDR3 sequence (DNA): TGTGCCAGCAGTACAAGCGGGGACTTAGATACGCAGTATTTT. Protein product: CASSTSGDLDTQYF.

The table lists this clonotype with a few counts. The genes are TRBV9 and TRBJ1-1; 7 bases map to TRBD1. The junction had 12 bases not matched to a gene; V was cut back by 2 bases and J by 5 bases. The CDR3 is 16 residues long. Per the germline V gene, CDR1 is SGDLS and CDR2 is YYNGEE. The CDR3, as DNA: TGTGCCAGCAGCGTGGACAGGTCTACAGTTGGGACTGAAGCTTTCTTT. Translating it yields CASSVDRSTVGTEAFF. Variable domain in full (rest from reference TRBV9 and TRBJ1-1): DSGVTQTPKHLITATGQRVTLRCSPRSGDLSVYWYQQSLDQGLQFLIQYYNGEERAKGNILERFSAQQFPDLHSELNLSSLELGDSALYFCASSVDRSTVGTEAFFGQGTRLTVV.

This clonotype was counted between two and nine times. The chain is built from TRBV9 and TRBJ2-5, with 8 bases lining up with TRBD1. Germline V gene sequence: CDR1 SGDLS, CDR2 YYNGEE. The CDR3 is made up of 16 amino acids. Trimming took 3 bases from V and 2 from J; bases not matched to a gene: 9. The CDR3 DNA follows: TGTGCCAGCAGCGAGGAAGACAGGGGCCAGCAAGAGACCCAGTACTTC. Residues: CASSEEDRGQQETQYF. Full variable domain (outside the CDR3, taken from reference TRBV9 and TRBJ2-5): DSGVTQTPKHLITATGQRVTLRCSPRSGDLSVYWYQQSLDQGLQFLIQYYNGEERAKGNILERFSAQQFPDLHSELNLSSLELGDSALYFCASSEEDRGQQETQYFGPGTRLLVL.

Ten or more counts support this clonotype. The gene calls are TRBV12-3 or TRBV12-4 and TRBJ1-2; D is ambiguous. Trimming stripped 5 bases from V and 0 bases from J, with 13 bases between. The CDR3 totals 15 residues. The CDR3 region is CASSGADKANYGYTF. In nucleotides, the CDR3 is TGTGCCAGCAGTGGCGCAGACAAAGCTAACTATGGCTACACCTTC.